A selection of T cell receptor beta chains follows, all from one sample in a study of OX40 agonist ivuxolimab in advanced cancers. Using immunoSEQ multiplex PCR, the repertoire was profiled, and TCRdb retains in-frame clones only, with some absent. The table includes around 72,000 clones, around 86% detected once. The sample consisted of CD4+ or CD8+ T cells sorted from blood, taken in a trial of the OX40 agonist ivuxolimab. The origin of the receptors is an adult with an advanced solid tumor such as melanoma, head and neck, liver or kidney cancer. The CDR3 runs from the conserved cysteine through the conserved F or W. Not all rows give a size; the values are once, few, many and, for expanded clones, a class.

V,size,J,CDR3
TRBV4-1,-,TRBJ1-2,CASSPGTGWHGYTF
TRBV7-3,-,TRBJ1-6,CASSLEGLRPLHF
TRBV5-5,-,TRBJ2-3,CASSLRSGLMGDTQYF
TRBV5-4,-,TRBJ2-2,CASSLEIVRGMNTGELFF
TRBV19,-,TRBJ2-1,CASGIMGQVQIF
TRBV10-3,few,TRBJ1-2,CAISETVGYTF
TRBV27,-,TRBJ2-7,CASSFGQGLHEQYF
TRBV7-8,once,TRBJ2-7,CASSLDRTGGEQYF
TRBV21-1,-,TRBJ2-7,CASREAVGQGSYEQYF
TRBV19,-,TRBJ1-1,CASRSEMFTEAFF
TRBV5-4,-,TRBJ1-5,CASSPGGAVGNQPQHF
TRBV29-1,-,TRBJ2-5,CSVDGATLATETQYF
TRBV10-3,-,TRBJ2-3,CAISEGAGGSADTQYF
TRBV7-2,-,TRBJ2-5,CASSLIGQRRSKTQYF
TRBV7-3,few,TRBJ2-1,CASSPIPTSYNEQFF
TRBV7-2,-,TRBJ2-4,CASTVPTPGTKNIQYF
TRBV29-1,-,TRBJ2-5,CSVAAGGETQYF
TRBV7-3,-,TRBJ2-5,CASSLWQGETQYF
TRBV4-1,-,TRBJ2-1,CASSPLGPSRRFF
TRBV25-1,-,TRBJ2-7,CASSELTQYF
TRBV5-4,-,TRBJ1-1,CASNLQGNTEAFF
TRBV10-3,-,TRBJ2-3,CAISRDKDTQYF
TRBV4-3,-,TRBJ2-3,CASSQDFSWSPQYF
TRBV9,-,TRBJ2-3,CASSVRQGRGTDTQYF
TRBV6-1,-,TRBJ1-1,CASRGSRYSEAFF
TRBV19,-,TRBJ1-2,CASSMGRGDVSYTF
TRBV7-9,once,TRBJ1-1,CASLRQGTTEAFF
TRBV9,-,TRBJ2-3,CASSVGGTGKPDTQYF
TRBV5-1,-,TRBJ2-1,CASSADPRNEQFF
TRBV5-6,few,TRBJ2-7,CASSLIPGQGTYEQYF
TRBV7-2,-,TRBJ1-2,CASSRDRQGGGYTF
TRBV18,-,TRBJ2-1,CASSQGQAKGEQFF
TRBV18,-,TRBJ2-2,CASSPRTARTGELFF
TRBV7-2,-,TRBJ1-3,CASTQSRSGNTIYF
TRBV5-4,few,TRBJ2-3,CASTPWGADTQYF
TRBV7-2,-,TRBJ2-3,CASSSRDLTFTDTQYF
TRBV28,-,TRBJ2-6,CASSLSGANVLTF
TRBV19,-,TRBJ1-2,CASSIGTPANYGYTF
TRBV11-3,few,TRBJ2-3,CASSLGSRDPSTDTQYF
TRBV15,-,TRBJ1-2,CATSRDTQGSYGYTF
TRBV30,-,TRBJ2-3,CAWKGSGASTDTQYF
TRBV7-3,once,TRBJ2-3,CASSSTGLAGANTQYF
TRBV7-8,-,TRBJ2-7,CASSLPGGKQYF
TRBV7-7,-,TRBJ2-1,CASSEFLAGTNGEQFF
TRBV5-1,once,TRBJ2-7,CASSLAGGKESEQYF
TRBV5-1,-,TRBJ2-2,CASSFLRGLNTGELFF
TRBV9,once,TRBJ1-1,CASSVEGGGNTEAFF
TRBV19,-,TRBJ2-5,CASSIIRGGETQYF
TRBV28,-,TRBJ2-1,CASIGGGSRDEQFF